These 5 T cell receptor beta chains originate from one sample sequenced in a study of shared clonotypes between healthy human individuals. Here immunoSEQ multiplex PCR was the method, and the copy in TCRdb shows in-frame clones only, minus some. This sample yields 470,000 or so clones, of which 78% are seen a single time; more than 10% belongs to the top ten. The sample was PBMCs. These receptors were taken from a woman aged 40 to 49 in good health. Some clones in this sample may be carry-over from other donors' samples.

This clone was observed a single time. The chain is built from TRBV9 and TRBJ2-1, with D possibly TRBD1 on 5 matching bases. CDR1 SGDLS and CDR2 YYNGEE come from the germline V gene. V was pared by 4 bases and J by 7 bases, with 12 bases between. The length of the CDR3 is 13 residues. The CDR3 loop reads CASSPGHGNEQFF. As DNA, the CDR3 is TGTGCCAGCAGCCCAGGACATGGGAATGAGCAGTTCTTC.

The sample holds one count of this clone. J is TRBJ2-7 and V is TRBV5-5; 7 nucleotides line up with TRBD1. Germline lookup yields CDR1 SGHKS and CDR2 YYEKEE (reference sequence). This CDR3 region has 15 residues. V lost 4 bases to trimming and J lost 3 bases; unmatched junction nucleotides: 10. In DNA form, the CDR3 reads TGTGCCAGCAGCCCCTACCCGACAGGGAACTACGAGCAGTACTTC. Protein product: CASSPYPTGNYEQYF.

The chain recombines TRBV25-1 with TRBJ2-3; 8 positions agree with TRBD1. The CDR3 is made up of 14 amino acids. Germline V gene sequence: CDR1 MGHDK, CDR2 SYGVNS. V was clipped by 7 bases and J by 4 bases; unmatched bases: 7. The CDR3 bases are TGTGCCAGCACCTCCACAGGGGGAGCAGATACGCAGTATTTT. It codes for CASTSTGGADTQYF.

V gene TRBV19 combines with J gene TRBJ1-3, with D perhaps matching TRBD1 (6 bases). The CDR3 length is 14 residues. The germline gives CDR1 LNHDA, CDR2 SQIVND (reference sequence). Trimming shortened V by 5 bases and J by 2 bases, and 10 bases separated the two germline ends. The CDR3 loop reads CASSPGQPGNTIYF. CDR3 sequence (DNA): TGTGCCAGTAGTCCTGGACAGCCTGGAAACACCATATATTTT.

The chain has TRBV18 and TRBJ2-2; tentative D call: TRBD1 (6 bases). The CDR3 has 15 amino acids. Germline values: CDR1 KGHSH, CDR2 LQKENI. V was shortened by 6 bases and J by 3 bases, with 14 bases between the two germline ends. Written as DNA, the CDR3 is TGTGCCAGCTCCGACAGGACCCTCGACACCGGGGAGCTGTTTTTT. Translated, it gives CASSDRTLDTGELFF.